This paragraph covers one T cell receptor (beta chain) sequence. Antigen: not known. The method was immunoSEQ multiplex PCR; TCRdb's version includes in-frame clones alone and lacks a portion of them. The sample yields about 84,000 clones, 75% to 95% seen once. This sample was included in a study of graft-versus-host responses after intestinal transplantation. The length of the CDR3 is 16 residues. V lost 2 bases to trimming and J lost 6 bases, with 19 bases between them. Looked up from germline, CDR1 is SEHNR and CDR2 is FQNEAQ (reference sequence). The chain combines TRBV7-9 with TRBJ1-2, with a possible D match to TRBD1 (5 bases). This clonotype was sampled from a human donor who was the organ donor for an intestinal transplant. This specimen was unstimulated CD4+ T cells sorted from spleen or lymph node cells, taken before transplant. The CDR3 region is CASSLRGVGTADGYTF. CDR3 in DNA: TGTGCCAGCAGCTTACGCGGGGTAGGGACTGCGGATGGCTACACCTTC.